Each of the 2 T cell receptor beta chains below was sequenced from the same sample in a study of blood T cells in healthy people across ages (dated by TCRdb to the mid-2010s). The method was 5' RACE. Sequencing was performed on an Illumina HiSeq 2500. A second PCR of roughly 6 to 11 cycles was run with a J-beta primer mix and a sample-barcoded 5' primer. TCRdb trimmed public reads at Q25 via fastp, called clones via MiXCR and kept in-frame beta chains. Identical CDR3 proteins give one entry, which carries the most common genes and DNA. In this sample the table shows about 1 million distinct CDR3 sequences, 35% to 50% of which occur a single time. Approximately 17% of the sample is in the top ten clones. What was sequenced was blood. These receptors came from an older woman in good health.

There are a few counts of this clonotype. The genes are TRBV6-2 or TRBV6-3 and TRBJ2-6; D possibly corresponds to TRBD1 (5 bases). The germline gives CDR1 MNHEY, CDR2 SVGEGT. Trimming stripped 2 bases from V and 3 bases from J, with 14 bases between. There are 17 residues in the CDR3. The CDR3 DNA sequence: TGTGCCAGCAGTTACGATCAGGGTCTCGGTGGGGCCAACGTCCTGACTTTC. Its translation: CASSYDQGLGGANVLTF.

The DNA of the CDR3 is TGCAGTGCTAGCGGTGGGGACAGGGCTACCTACGAGCAGTACTTC. This translates into CSASGGDRATYEQYF. This chain links TRBV20-1 with TRBJ2-7; 9 bases fit TRBD1. The CDR3 totals 15 residues. CDR1 and CDR2 (germline): DFQATT, SNEGSKA (reference sequence). The V and J ends lost 3 bases and 2 bases, in that order; junction bases with no gene match: 8.